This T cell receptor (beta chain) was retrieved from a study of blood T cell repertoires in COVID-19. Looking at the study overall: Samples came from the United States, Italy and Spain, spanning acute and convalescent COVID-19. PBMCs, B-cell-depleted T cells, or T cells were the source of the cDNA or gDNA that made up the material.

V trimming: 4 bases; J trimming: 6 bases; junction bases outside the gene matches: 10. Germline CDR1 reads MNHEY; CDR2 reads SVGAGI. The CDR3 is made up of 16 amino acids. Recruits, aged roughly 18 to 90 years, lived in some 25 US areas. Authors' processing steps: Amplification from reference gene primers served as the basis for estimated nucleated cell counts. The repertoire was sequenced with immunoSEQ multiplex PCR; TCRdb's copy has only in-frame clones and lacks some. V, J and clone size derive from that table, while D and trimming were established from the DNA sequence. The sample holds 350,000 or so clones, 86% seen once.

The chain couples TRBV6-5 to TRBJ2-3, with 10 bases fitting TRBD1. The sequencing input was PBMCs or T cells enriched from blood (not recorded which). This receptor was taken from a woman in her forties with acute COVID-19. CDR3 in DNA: TGTGCCAGCAGTTCCGCGGGACAGGGGAGTCGGGATACGCAGTATTTT. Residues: CASSSAGQGSRDTQYF.